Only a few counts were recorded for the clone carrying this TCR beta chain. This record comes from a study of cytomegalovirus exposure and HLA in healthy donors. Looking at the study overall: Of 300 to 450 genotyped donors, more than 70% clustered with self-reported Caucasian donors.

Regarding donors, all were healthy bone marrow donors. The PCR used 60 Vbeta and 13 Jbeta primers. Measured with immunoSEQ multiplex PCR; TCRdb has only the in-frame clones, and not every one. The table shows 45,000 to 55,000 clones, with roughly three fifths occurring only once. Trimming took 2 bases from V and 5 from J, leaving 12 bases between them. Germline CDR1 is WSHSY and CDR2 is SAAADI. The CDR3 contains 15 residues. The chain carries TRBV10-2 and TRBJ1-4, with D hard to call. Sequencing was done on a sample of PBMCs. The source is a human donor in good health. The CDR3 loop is CASSEGLAPNEKLFF. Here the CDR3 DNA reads TGCGCCAGCAGTGAGGGGTTAGCCCCGAATGAAAAACTGTTTTTT.